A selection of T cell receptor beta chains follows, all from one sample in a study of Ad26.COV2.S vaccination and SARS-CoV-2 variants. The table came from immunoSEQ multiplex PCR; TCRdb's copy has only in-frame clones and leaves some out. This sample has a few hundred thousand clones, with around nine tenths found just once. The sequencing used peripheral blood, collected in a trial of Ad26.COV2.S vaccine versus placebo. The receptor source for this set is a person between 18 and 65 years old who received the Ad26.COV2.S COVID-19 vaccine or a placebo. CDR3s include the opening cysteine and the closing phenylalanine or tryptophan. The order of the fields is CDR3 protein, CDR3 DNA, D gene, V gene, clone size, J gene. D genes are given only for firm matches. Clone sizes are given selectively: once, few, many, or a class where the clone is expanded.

cdr3_aa: CAWDRGPNEQFF
cdr3_nt: TGTGCCTGGGACAGGGGTCCCAATGAGCAGTTCTTC
d_call: TRBD1
v_call: TRBV30
clone_size: NA
j_call: TRBJ2-1

cdr3_aa: CASSLGRDQPQHF
cdr3_nt: TGTGCCAGCAGCCTCGGACGGGATCAGCCCCAGCATTTT
d_call: NA
v_call: TRBV7-9
clone_size: NA
j_call: TRBJ1-5

cdr3_aa: CASSLEWITGELFF
cdr3_nt: TGTGCCAGCAGCTTAGAATGGATTACCGGGGAGCTGTTTTTT
d_call: NA
v_call: TRBV7-8
clone_size: once
j_call: TRBJ2-2

cdr3_aa: CASSQQGGKETQYF
cdr3_nt: TGCGCCAGCAGTCAACAGGGAGGTAAAGAGACCCAGTACTTC
d_call: NA
v_call: TRBV5-1
clone_size: once
j_call: TRBJ2-5

cdr3_aa: CASSSRQAKVGELFF
cdr3_nt: TGTGCCAGCAGCTCAAGACAAGCGAAGGTCGGGGAGCTGTTTTTT
d_call: NA
v_call: TRBV11-3
clone_size: NA
j_call: TRBJ2-2

cdr3_aa: CASSLARQETQYF
cdr3_nt: TGTGCCAGCAGCTTGGCGCGCCAAGAGACCCAGTACTTC
d_call: NA
v_call: TRBV5-4
clone_size: NA
j_call: TRBJ2-5

cdr3_aa: CASSRDRGPYEQYF
cdr3_nt: TGTGCCAGCTCCCGGGACAGGGGACCCTACGAGCAGTACTTC
d_call: TRBD1
v_call: TRBV18
clone_size: NA
j_call: TRBJ2-7

cdr3_aa: CASSLSGSTRAEQYF
cdr3_nt: TGCGCCAGCAGCTTGAGCGGCAGTACCCGGGCTGAGCAGTACTTC
d_call: NA
v_call: TRBV5-1
clone_size: NA
j_call: TRBJ2-7

cdr3_aa: CASSRSRGSAEAFF
cdr3_nt: TGTGCCAGCAGCCGAAGTCGGGGTAGTGCTGAAGCTTTCTTT
d_call: NA
v_call: TRBV7-9
clone_size: NA
j_call: TRBJ1-1

cdr3_aa: CASSHGGSHTEAFF
cdr3_nt: TGTGCCAGCAGCCACGGGGGTAGCCACACTGAAGCTTTCTTT
d_call: NA
v_call: TRBV3-1/TRBV3-2
clone_size: NA
j_call: TRBJ1-1

cdr3_aa: CASSQDFLEVYEQYF
cdr3_nt: TGCGCCAGCAGCCAAGATTTCCTAGAAGTCTACGAGCAGTACTTC
d_call: NA
v_call: TRBV4-3
clone_size: NA
j_call: TRBJ2-7

cdr3_aa: CASSKREGGELFF
cdr3_nt: TGTGCCAGCAGTAAGCGGGAAGGCGGGGAGCTGTTTTTT
d_call: TRBD2
v_call: TRBV6-5
clone_size: few
j_call: TRBJ2-2

cdr3_aa: CASSLPFRARLFF
cdr3_nt: TGTGCCAGCAGCTTACCCTTTAGGGCGCGACTGTTTTTT
d_call: NA
v_call: TRBV7-9
clone_size: NA
j_call: TRBJ1-4

cdr3_aa: CASSNPGQLNEQFF
cdr3_nt: TGTGCCAGCAGCAACCCGGGACAGCTCAATGAGCAGTTCTTC
d_call: TRBD1
v_call: TRBV7-2
clone_size: NA
j_call: TRBJ2-1

cdr3_aa: CASSVGSGRENTEAFF
cdr3_nt: TGTGCCAGCAGCGTAGGGTCAGGGAGAGAGAACACTGAAGCTTTCTTT
d_call: NA
v_call: TRBV9
clone_size: NA
j_call: TRBJ1-1

cdr3_aa: CASSRSVGDPGYTF
cdr3_nt: TGTGCCAGCAGCCGAAGCGTGGGGGACCCTGGCTACACCTTC
d_call: NA
v_call: TRBV2
clone_size: NA
j_call: TRBJ1-2

cdr3_aa: CASSYEPIWGYTF
cdr3_nt: TGTGCCAGCAGTTACGAGCCCATTTGGGGCTACACCTTC
d_call: NA
v_call: TRBV6-5
clone_size: NA
j_call: TRBJ1-2

cdr3_aa: CASSDLYEQYF
cdr3_nt: TGTGCCAGCAGCGACCTCTACGAGCAGTACTTC
d_call: NA
v_call: TRBV27
clone_size: NA
j_call: TRBJ2-7

cdr3_aa: CASSFGTSGEYNEQFF
cdr3_nt: TGTGCCAGCAGTTTCGGGACTAGCGGGGAATACAATGAGCAGTTCTTC
d_call: TRBD2
v_call: TRBV27
clone_size: NA
j_call: TRBJ2-1

cdr3_aa: CASSPLAGPFF
cdr3_nt: TGTGCCAGCAGCCCCCTAGCCGGTCCGTTCTTC
d_call: NA
v_call: TRBV11-2
clone_size: NA
j_call: TRBJ2-1

cdr3_aa: CASSRESGLAAYNEQFF
cdr3_nt: TGTGCCAGCAGCAGAGAATCTGGACTAGCGGCTTACAATGAGCAGTTCTTC
d_call: TRBD2
v_call: TRBV11-2
clone_size: NA
j_call: TRBJ2-1

cdr3_aa: CASSTPGQVYNEQFF
cdr3_nt: TGTGCCAGTAGTACCCCGGGACAGGTTTACAATGAGCAGTTCTTC
d_call: TRBD1
v_call: TRBV19
clone_size: NA
j_call: TRBJ2-1

cdr3_aa: CASSDWPPSYEQYF
cdr3_nt: TGTGCCAGCAGTGACTGGCCCCCCTCCTACGAGCAGTACTTC
d_call: NA
v_call: TRBV2
clone_size: NA
j_call: TRBJ2-7

cdr3_aa: CASSAAREGNTEAFF
cdr3_nt: TGTGCCAGCAGCGCCGCTCGGGAGGGGAACACTGAAGCTTTCTTT
d_call: NA
v_call: TRBV2
clone_size: NA
j_call: TRBJ1-1

cdr3_aa: CASKDGLAGGDEQFF
cdr3_nt: TGTGCCAGTAAGGATGGACTAGCGGGAGGCGATGAGCAGTTCTTC
d_call: TRBD2
v_call: TRBV19
clone_size: NA
j_call: TRBJ2-1

cdr3_aa: CASSGSGEREQYF
cdr3_nt: TGTGCCAGCAGTGGTAGCGGGGAAAGAGAGCAGTACTTC
d_call: TRBD2
v_call: TRBV28
clone_size: NA
j_call: TRBJ2-7

cdr3_aa: CASSIDSAFTDTFTEAFF
cdr3_nt: TGTGCCAGTAGTATAGATTCGGCTTTTACAGATACATTCACTGAAGCTTTCTTT
d_call: NA
v_call: TRBV19
clone_size: NA
j_call: TRBJ1-1

cdr3_aa: CASSQGLQETQYF
cdr3_nt: TGCGCCAGCAGCCAAGGTCTCCAAGAGACCCAGTACTTC
d_call: NA
v_call: TRBV4-3
clone_size: NA
j_call: TRBJ2-5

cdr3_aa: CASSLTREDKAFF
cdr3_nt: TGTGCCAGCAGCTTAACCCGGGAGGACAAAGCTTTCTTT
d_call: NA
v_call: TRBV7-6
clone_size: NA
j_call: TRBJ1-1

cdr3_aa: CASSPAAGSNQPQHF
cdr3_nt: TGTGCCAGCAGCCCCGCTGCTGGTAGCAATCAGCCCCAGCATTTT
d_call: NA
v_call: TRBV9
clone_size: once
j_call: TRBJ1-5

cdr3_aa: CASSLMGGLNGELFF
cdr3_nt: TGTGCCAGCAGCTTAATGGGGGGACTTAACGGGGAGCTGTTTTTT
d_call: NA
v_call: TRBV7-9
clone_size: NA
j_call: TRBJ2-2

cdr3_aa: CARSLGWASGSPADTQYF
cdr3_nt: TGTGCCAGAAGCTTGGGGTGGGCTAGCGGGAGTCCCGCAGATACGCAGTATTTT
d_call: TRBD2
v_call: TRBV5-3
clone_size: NA
j_call: TRBJ2-3

cdr3_aa: CASSLVGESVGTEAFF
cdr3_nt: TGTGCCAGCAGCTTAGTGGGGGAAAGTGTTGGCACTGAAGCTTTCTTT
d_call: NA
v_call: TRBV7-6
clone_size: once
j_call: TRBJ1-1

cdr3_aa: CASSQKTGGNTIYF
cdr3_nt: TGTGCCAGCAGCCAGAAGACGGGGGGAAACACCATATATTTT
d_call: NA
v_call: TRBV6-5
clone_size: NA
j_call: TRBJ1-3

cdr3_aa: CASSLGRTSGTDTQYF
cdr3_nt: TGCGCCAGCAGCTTGGGCAGGACTAGCGGCACAGATACGCAGTATTTT
d_call: TRBD2
v_call: TRBV5-1
clone_size: few
j_call: TRBJ2-3

cdr3_aa: CASSFTGDGYTF
cdr3_nt: TGTGCCAGCAGTTTTACAGGGGATGGCTACACCTTC
d_call: TRBD1
v_call: TRBV12-3/TRBV12-4
clone_size: NA
j_call: TRBJ1-2

cdr3_aa: CASGLGGGSTEAFF
cdr3_nt: TGTGCTAGTGGTTTGGGAGGGGGAAGTACTGAAGCTTTCTTT
d_call: NA
v_call: TRBV12-5
clone_size: NA
j_call: TRBJ1-1